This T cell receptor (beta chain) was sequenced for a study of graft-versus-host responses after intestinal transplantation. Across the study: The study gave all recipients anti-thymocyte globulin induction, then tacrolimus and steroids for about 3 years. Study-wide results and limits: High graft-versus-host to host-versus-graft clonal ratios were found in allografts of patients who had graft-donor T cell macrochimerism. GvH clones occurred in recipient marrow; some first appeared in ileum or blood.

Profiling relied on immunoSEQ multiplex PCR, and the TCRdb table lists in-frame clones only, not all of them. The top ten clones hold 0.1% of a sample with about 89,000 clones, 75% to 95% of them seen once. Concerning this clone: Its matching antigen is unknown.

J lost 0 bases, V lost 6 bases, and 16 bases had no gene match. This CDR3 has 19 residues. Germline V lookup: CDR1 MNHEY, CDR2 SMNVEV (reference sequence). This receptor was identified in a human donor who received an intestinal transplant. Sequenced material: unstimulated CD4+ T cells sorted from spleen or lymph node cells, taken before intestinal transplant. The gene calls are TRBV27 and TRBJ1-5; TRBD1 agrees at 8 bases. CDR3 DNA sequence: TGTGCCAGCAGCCCTACCCGGGGACAGGTGCCCTATAGCAATCAGCCCCAGCATTTT. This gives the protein CASSPTRGQVPYSNQPQHF.